Each of the 13 T cell receptor beta chains below was sequenced from the same sample in a study of shared clonotypes between healthy human individuals. Sequencing was performed with immunoSEQ multiplex PCR; in TCRdb, only in-frame clones are kept and a portion is missing. This table holds 2,500,000 or so clones, around 90% found once. Sequencing was carried out using naive CD4+ T cells from PBMCs. Subset defined: CD45RA+ positively selected. The receptors come from a man between 18 and 35 years old in good health. Some clones in this sample may be carry-over from other donors' samples.

This clone was picked up a small number of times. The chain recombines TRBV9 with TRBJ1-1; D is unclear. This CDR3 is 15 amino acids long. Per germline, CDR1 SGDLS and CDR2 YYNGEE. V lost 6 bases to trimming and J lost 4 bases, with 19 bases between them. The CDR3 coding sequence is TGTGCCAGCACCCGTCAATCCAGTCCCAGCACTGAAGCTTTCTTT. Its translation: CASTRQSSPSTEAFF.

This clone was seen a handful of times. The chain uses TRBV5-1 and TRBJ1-1; D unresolved. The germline V and J ends were trimmed by 3 bases and 5 bases, with 14 bases remaining between them. This CDR3 is built from 14 residues. CDR1 and CDR2 from the germline V gene are SGHRS and YFSETQ. The CDR3: CASSYTRARTEAFF. The CDR3 nucleotides read TGCGCCAGCAGCTATACTCGGGCTAGGACTGAAGCTTTCTTT.

The chain recombines TRBV9 with TRBJ2-7; 11 positions match TRBD1. Germline loops: CDR1 SGDLS, CDR2 YYNGEE. The CDR3 consists of 18 residues. J gave up 2 bases and V 3 bases, and 13 bases lay outside the gene matches. The CDR3: CASSDGTGGPNYAYEQYF. CDR3 coding DNA: TGTGCCAGCAGCGACGGGACAGGGGGACCAAATTACGCCTACGAGCAGTACTTC.

The chain couples TRBV5-4 to TRBJ1-1; no firm D call. The CDR3 spans 13 residues. The germline gives CDR1 SGHNT, CDR2 YYREEE (reference sequence). V was shortened by 2 bases and J by 7 bases, with 12 bases between the two germline ends. CDR3 protein: CASSFTGSREAFF. CDR3 DNA: TGTGCCAGCAGCTTTACCGGGAGCCGTGAAGCTTTCTTT.

This rearrangement joins TRBV27 to TRBJ1-5, with TRBD1 matching over 10 bases. Unmatched junction bases numbered 6, after V lost 5 bases and J lost 5 bases. This CDR3 has 15 amino acids. Per the germline V gene, CDR1 is MNHEY and CDR2 is SMNVEV (reference sequence). The CDR3: CASSPRQGADQPQHF. The CDR3 DNA follows: TGTGCCAGCAGTCCTCGACAGGGGGCAGATCAGCCCCAGCATTTT.

This clone has only one observation. V usage is TRBV2 and J usage is TRBJ1-1; D call uncertain. V shed 8 bases and J shed 5 bases, with 15 bases lying between them. The CDR3 length is 13 residues. Germline CDR1 SNHLY, CDR2 FYNNEI. The CDR3 sequence is CASGRQVGTEAFF. DNA of the CDR3: TGTGCCAGCGGTAGGCAAGTTGGGACTGAAGCTTTCTTT.

The rearrangement links TRBV28 to TRBJ2-1; D might be TRBD2 (7 bases). This CDR3 contains 14 residues. Germline CDR1 reads MDHEN; CDR2 reads SYDVKM. The germline V and J ends were trimmed by 7 bases and 7 bases, with 17 bases remaining between them. CDR3 sequence: CASNRAGTWNEQFF. The CDR3 bases are TGTGCCAGCAACCGAGCGGGGACATGGAATGAGCAGTTCTTC.

The chain combines TRBV5-1 with TRBJ2-2; D possibly corresponds to TRBD2 (5 bases). The CDR3 is made up of 14 amino acids. Trimming left V 2 bases short and J 6 bases short, with 11 bases between. Per the germline V gene, CDR1 is SGHRS and CDR2 is YFSETQ. In nucleotides, the CDR3 is TGCGCCAGCAGCTTTATGCGGGTTCCCGGGGAGCTGTTTTTT. Translation gives CASSFMRVPGELFF.

On this clone: One end of the junction fails to match germline, which may point to a read error. This chain connects TRBV9 to TRBJ2-5, with D unclear. The CDR3 loop spans 13 amino acids. Germline lookup yields CDR1 SGDLS and CDR2 YYNGEE. CDR3 loop: CASSVGPQESQYF. The CDR3 coding sequence is TGTGCCAGCAGCGTAGGGCCCCAAGAGAGCCAGTACTTC. The full variable domain, rest sourced from reference TRBV9 and TRBJ2-5, is DSGVTQTPKHLITATGQRVTLRCSPRSGDLSVYWYQQSLDQGLQFLIQYYNGEERAKGNILERFSAQQFPDLHSELNLSSLELGDSALYFCASSVGPQESQYFGPGTRLLVL.

J is TRBJ1-2 and V is TRBV6-9; TRBD1 aligns across 9 bases. V was pared by 10 bases and J by 8 bases, with 14 bases of the junction left unmatched. CDR3 length equals 14 residues. Germline V gene lookup returns CDR1 MNHGY and CDR2 SVAAGI. CDR3 sequence: CATLLEQGAWGYTF. The CDR3 DNA is TGTGCCACCCTTCTTGAACAGGGGGCATGGGGCTACACCTTC.

The gene calls are TRBV7-9 and TRBJ2-3; D is undetermined. V was shortened by 1 base and J by 0 bases, with 11 bases between the two germline ends. The CDR3 has 16 residues. Germline loops: CDR1 SEHNR, CDR2 FQNEAQ (reference sequence). Here the CDR3 DNA reads TGTGCCAGCAGCTTAGGGCAGTACACTAGCACAGATACGCAGTATTTT. It is translated as CASSLGQYTSTDTQYF.

On this clone: At one end the junction does not follow the germline gene, possibly because of a read error. The chain uses TRBV7-2 and TRBJ2-3, with D unclear. The CDR3 runs to 13 residues. Germline V gene data show CDR1 as SGHTA and CDR2 as FQGNSA. CDR3: CANSLPGTDTQYF. Here the CDR3 DNA reads TGTGCCAACAGCTTACCCGGCACAGATACGCAGTATTTT.

The J gene is TRBJ2-1, the V gene TRBV5-1; 11 nucleotides match TRBD2. V shed 3 bases and J 3 bases; nucleotides not matched to a gene: 8. Germline V gives CDR1 SGHRS, CDR2 YFSETQ. The CDR3 sequence is 17 residues long. The CDR3 here is CASSSGLAGQVYNEQFF. The CDR3 nucleotides read TGCGCCAGCAGCTCCGGACTAGCGGGCCAAGTCTACAATGAGCAGTTCTTC. The whole variable domain, remainder taken from reference TRBV5-1 and TRBJ2-1, is KAGVTQTPRYLIKTRGQQVTLSCSPISGHRSVSWYQQTPGQGLQFLFEYFSETQRNKGNFPGRFSGRQFSNSRSEMNVSTLELGDSALYLCASSSGLAGQVYNEQFFGPGTRLTVL.